These T cell receptor beta chains were read from a single sample in a study of HIV-infected patients and healthy controls. Each CDR3 protein gets one entry after TCRdb re-called the 5' RACE reads with MiXCR. Among some 9,300 distinct CDR3 sequences listed, roughly 10% were seen once. The material sequenced was blood, taken before antiretroviral therapy. Receptors originate from an adult with HIV infection. CDR3s include the opening cysteine and the closing phenylalanine or tryptophan.

V gene: TRBV7-2; CDR3 protein: CASSFIGAGARTDTQYF
V gene: TRBV12-3/TRBV12-4; CDR3 protein: CASSRRNEQFF
V gene: TRBV6-5; CDR3 protein: CASSPRAPSLGKGYTF
V gene: TRBV19; CDR3 protein: CASRRGTGAFNGELFF
V gene: TRBV7-8; CDR3 protein: CASSVTGAGANVLTF
V gene: TRBV5-4; CDR3 protein: CASSLVAQGKNIQYF
V gene: TRBV19; CDR3 protein: CASKGGRLTEAFF
V gene: TRBV10-3; CDR3 protein: CATHGVRDGPYEQYF
V gene: TRBV7-2; CDR3 protein: CASSLRQGSEKLFF
V gene: TRBV6-1; CDR3 protein: CASSEGEVDGYTF
V gene: TRBV28; CDR3 protein: CASSLWRTSGRTGYEQYF
V gene: TRBV6-1; CDR3 protein: CASSEKGTASTDTQYF
V gene: TRBV20-1; CDR3 protein: CSARSITDTQYF
V gene: TRBV7-9; CDR3 protein: CASSLSNTEAFF
V gene: TRBV4-2; CDR3 protein: CASSQGQEMDRLNEKLFF
V gene: TRBV12-3/TRBV12-4; CDR3 protein: CASEGTGSNQPQHF
V gene: TRBV20-1; CDR3 protein: CSARDRDFSPLHF
V gene: TRBV5-1; CDR3 protein: CASSPGQGPYTDTQYF
V gene: TRBV4-2; CDR3 protein: CASSYRAGAGTGELFF
V gene: TRBV20-1; CDR3 protein: CSGQRGSDGYTF
V gene: TRBV12-3/TRBV12-4; CDR3 protein: CASRATGTNYGYTF
V gene: TRBV6-2/TRBV6-3; CDR3 protein: CASSYNNVAGPHNEQFF
V gene: TRBV20-1; CDR3 protein: CSARVQGSGSGANVLTF
V gene: TRBV3-1; CDR3 protein: CASSQEAGTGGDEQYF
V gene: TRBV9; CDR3 protein: CASSASGVQETQYF
V gene: TRBV14; CDR3 protein: CASSEMGPLSEQYF
V gene: TRBV7-9; CDR3 protein: CASSGTGSSETNYGYTF
V gene: TRBV28; CDR3 protein: CASSFDPGGYTF
V gene: TRBV7-8; CDR3 protein: CASSLDSGTRYYEQYF
V gene: TRBV25-1; CDR3 protein: CASSEYGTSGYNEQFF
V gene: TRBV12-3/TRBV12-4; CDR3 protein: CASRDSTQLGEKLFF
V gene: TRBV7-2; CDR3 protein: CASSPGLVAETQYF
V gene: TRBV29-1; CDR3 protein: CSVEDPNLRSSETQYF
V gene: TRBV29-1; CDR3 protein: CSVESFPDPGQVLF
V gene: TRBV28; CDR3 protein: CASSSPRERGQPQHF
V gene: TRBV5-4; CDR3 protein: CASSFRLGGEETQYF
V gene: TRBV6-5; CDR3 protein: CASSKIGQTADTQYF
V gene: TRBV18; CDR3 protein: CASSPNPSTDTQYF
V gene: TRBV5-4; CDR3 protein: CASEGGGDHEQFF
V gene: TRBV5-5; CDR3 protein: CASSLAGVQGDEKLFF
V gene: TRBV9; CDR3 protein: CASSHPEDEETQYF
V gene: TRBV3-1; CDR3 protein: CASSQDGSSYNEQFF
V gene: TRBV7-2; CDR3 protein: CASSLRNEQFF
V gene: TRBV28; CDR3 protein: CASSPITPGVEQYF
V gene: TRBV10-3; CDR3 protein: CAGGPTGELFF
V gene: TRBV20-1; CDR3 protein: CSARDRRAGTGELFF
V gene: TRBV9; CDR3 protein: CASSVVPEGDEQFF
V gene: TRBV7-9; CDR3 protein: CASSLTAGVLNQPQHF
V gene: TRBV7-7; CDR3 protein: CASSPTNRGPYNEQFF
V gene: TRBV5-4; CDR3 protein: CASSLEGRRDEQFF
V gene: TRBV29-1; CDR3 protein: CSVRTGGNEKLFF